This T cell receptor beta chain originates from a study of shared clonotypes between healthy human individuals. At the level of the study: Samples came from a couple of female and a few male donors aged 18 to 49.

For this clone: As yet, its antigen is unknown.

Per the germline V gene, CDR1 is WNHNN and CDR2 is SYGVQD (reference sequence). CDR3 length: 17 amino acids. Trimming at V came to 4 bases and at J to 1 base, leaving 5 bases not matched to a gene. Repertoires were generated with immunoSEQ multiplex PCR, while TCRdb's copy carries only in-frame clones and drops some. Here the sample spans millions of clones, 85% to 95% being singletons. The naive CD8 fraction comprised CD45RO-negative cells positively selected for CCR7 and excluded terminally differentiated effector memory CD45RA+ cells. Study observations and caveats: Owing to a small donor count, the genetic and exposure-history diversity represented was limited.

The sequencing sample was made of naive CD8+ T cells from PBMCs. The clonotype originates from a man aged 18 to 30 in good health. Some clones in this sample may be carry-over from other donors' samples. The rearrangement links TRBV10-1 to TRBJ2-6; TRBD2 aligns across 9 bases. The CDR3 reads CASSGPSGTSGANVLTF. The CDR3 bases are TGCGCCAGCAGTGGGCCTAGCGGGACTTCTGGGGCCAACGTCCTGACTTTC.